These 17 T cell receptor beta chains originate from one sample sequenced in a study of liver allograft versus peripheral blood T cells. Whole-study context: In transplanted livers, T cell receptor repertoires were compared with those found in the recipients' peripheral blood.

Via MiXCR, TCRdb re-called the reads, giving one row per CDR3 protein. This table holds 10,000 or so distinct CDR3 sequences, around 20% found once. These receptors originate from a human patient who had a liver transplant. Some T cells may be provided by the graft donor.

The chain couples TRBV12-3 or TRBV12-4 to TRBJ1-1; 7 nucleotides match TRBD1. The CDR3 spans 12 residues. Unmatched junction bases numbered 5, after V lost 6 bases and J lost 7 bases. CDR3 residues: CASRLRQGEAFF. For the CDR3, the DNA is TGTGCCAGCAGACTAAGACAGGGTGAAGCTTTCTTT.

By sample fraction, this clonotype is medium-sized (0.01 to 0.1%). V and J are TRBV6-2 or TRBV6-3 and TRBJ1-4; no clear D. The CDR3 sequence is 12 residues long. Trimming took 5 bases from V and 8 from J, leaving 9 bases between them. Germline V gene data show CDR1 as MNHEY and CDR2 as SVGEGT. CDR3 DNA: TGTGCCAGCAGTGGAAGAGGGGAAAAACTGTTTTTT. Its translation is CASSGRGEKLFF.

This clonotype was picked up many times. The chain combines TRBV6-5 with TRBJ1-2; 10 bases are a match to TRBD1. The CDR3 extends over 16 amino acids. After removal of 2 bases from V and 4 bases from J, the junction contained 7 bases not matched to a gene. Looked up from germline, CDR1 is MNHEY and CDR2 is SVGAGI. CDR3 nucleotides: TGTGCCAGCAGTTACCTGAGGACAGGGGGAGGCTATGGCTACACCTTC. It yields the protein CASSYLRTGGGYGYTF.

This clonotype has at least ten counts. V gene TRBV6-2 or TRBV6-3 combines with J gene TRBJ2-7; the D is unclear. The CDR3 covers 12 residues. Per the germline V gene, CDR1 is MNHEY and CDR2 is SVGEGT. V lost 6 bases, J lost 3 bases, and 9 bases lay in between. CDR3 nucleotides: TGTGCCAGCAGCCGGACCGGCTACGAGCAGTACTTC. It encodes CASSRTGYEQYF.

This clonotype was counted only a few times. The chain is built from TRBV7-2 and TRBJ1-5; a weak D match, TRBD1 (6 bases). This CDR3 contains 15 residues. Between the trimmed V and J ends, which lost 1 base and 6 bases, there was a span of 13 bases. Germline V lookup: CDR1 SGHTA, CDR2 FQGNSA. In DNA, the CDR3 is TGTGCCAGCAGCTTAGACCCAGGGGTGATTCAGCCCCAGCATTTT. Translated, it gives CASSLDPGVIQPQHF.

By share, this clonotype ranks as medium-sized. The chain couples TRBV6-2 or TRBV6-3 to TRBJ1-3; no definite D call. In germline, CDR1 is MNHEY, CDR2 SVGEGT. V gave up 7 bases and J gave up 4 bases, with 14 bases separating them. The CDR3 has 14 residues. This chain's CDR3 is CASTGPGEGNTIYF. The CDR3 nucleotides are TGTGCCAGCACCGGTCCGGGAGAGGGAAACACCATATATTTT.

This clonotype was recorded many times. This chain links TRBV7-3 with TRBJ2-6, with D perhaps given as TRBD1 or TRBD2 (5 bases each). Trimming shortened V by 4 bases and J by 0 bases, and 13 bases separated the two germline ends. CDR3 length: 17 amino acids. Germline V lookup: CDR1 SGHTA, CDR2 FQGTGA. The CDR3 DNA sequence: TGTGCCAGCAGCTCGGGACCAGCCGTCTCTGGGGCCAACGTCCTGACTTTC. This translates into CASSSGPAVSGANVLTF.

This clonotype is medium-sized by share. This chain uses TRBV29-1 with TRBJ1-1; D perhaps matches TRBD1 (6 bases). V was trimmed by 3 bases and J by 1 base, leaving 12 bases between them. The CDR3 consists of 14 residues. The germline gives CDR1 SQVTM, CDR2 ANQGSEA. This CDR3 reads CSVEIGGANTEAFF. Here the CDR3 DNA reads TGCAGCGTTGAGATAGGGGGAGCGAACACTGAAGCTTTCTTT.

The V gene is TRBV7-9, the J gene TRBJ2-3; D uncertain. CDR3 length: 13 residues. Looked up from germline, CDR1 is SEHNR and CDR2 is FQNEAQ (reference sequence). The V end lost 5 bases, the J end lost 4 bases, and 10 bases lay between the germline ends. The CDR3 loop is CASSPSSPDTQYF. The CDR3, as DNA: TGTGCCAGCAGCCCTAGTTCCCCAGATACGCAGTATTTT.

This clonotype came up many times. The genes are TRBV6-5 and TRBJ1-5, with D unresolved. CDR1 and CDR2 (germline): MNHEY, SVGAGI. The ends were cut back, 6 bases at V and 6 bases at J, with 15 bases in the middle. The CDR3 consists of 14 residues. This CDR3 is CASSTRPGAQPQHF. In DNA, the CDR3 is TGTGCCAGCAGCACTCGCCCGGGCGCTCAGCCCCAGCATTTT.

As concerns this clonotype: A much larger clone is a single base away; this may be a read error. The genes are TRBV7-2 and TRBJ1-2, with D perhaps TRBD1 (5 bases). CDR1 and CDR2 from the germline V gene are SGHTA and FQGNSA. The V gene lost 2 bases and the J gene lost 8 bases, with 15 bases spanning the gap. The CDR3 is made up of 14 amino acids. The CDR3 loop is CASSLRGAMGGYTF. The CDR3 bases are TGTGCCAGCAGCTTAAGGGGAGCGATGGGGGGCTACACCTTC. The variable domain in full, with the rest retrieved from reference TRBV7-2 and TRBJ1-2, is GAGVSQSPSNKVTEKGKDVELRCDPISGHTALYWYRQSLGQGLEFLIYFQGNSAPDKSGLPSDRFSAERTGGSVSTLTIQRTQQEDSAVYLCASSLRGAMGGYTFGSGTRLTVV.

The sample holds a few counts of this clonotype. V and J are TRBV24-1 and TRBJ2-3; tentatively, D is TRBD2 (5 bases). V dropped 2 bases and J dropped 2 bases, with 10 bases sitting between them. CDR1 and CDR2 from the germline V gene are KGHDR and SFDVKD. This CDR3 contains 15 residues. CDR3 sequence (DNA): TGTGCCACCAGTGATTCGTACCGGGACACAGATACGCAGTATTTT. It translates to CATSDSYRDTDTQYF.

This clonotype qualifies as medium-sized (0.01 to 0.1%). The chain joins TRBV18 to TRBJ1-1, with unresolved D. Germline CDR1 reads KGHSH; CDR2 reads LQKENI. CDR3 size: 13 residues. V lost 3 bases to trimming and J lost 0 bases, with 5 bases between them. This CDR3 is CASSPSVNTEAFF. CDR3 nucleotide sequence: TGTGCCAGCTCACCGAGCGTGAACACTGAAGCTTTCTTT.

This clonotype was recorded once. No conserved phenylalanine or tryptophan is present at the end of the CDR3, so a read error is the likely explanation. The DNA for the CDR3 is TGTGTCAGCTCACCACAAACTCGAACAGATACGCAGTATTAT. Translating gives CVSSPQTRTDTQYY. The chain combines TRBV18 with TRBJ2-3; D is unclear. Germline V gene lookup returns CDR1 KGHSH and CDR2 LQKENI. This CDR3 region has 14 residues.

This clonotype is a singleton in its sample. A far larger clone is only one base removed, so a read error is likely. The chain has TRBV6-2 or TRBV6-3 and TRBJ1-1; TRBD1 might be the D (5 bases). Between the trimmed V and J ends, which lost 5 bases and 5 bases, there was a span of 12 bases. The CDR3 has 13 residues. CDR1 is MNHEY, CDR2 SVGEGT, per germline. CDR3 amino acids: CASSTVDMTEAFF. The CDR3 nucleotides read TGTGCCAGCAGTACCGTGGACATGACTGAAGCTTTCTTT.

This clonotype was observed a few times. A much larger clone is a single base away; this may be a read error. The chain combines TRBV29-1 with TRBJ1-1; 7 positions match TRBD1. This CDR3 is 12 amino acids long. In germline, CDR1 is SQVTM, CDR2 ANQGSEA. V was clipped by 7 bases and J by 4 bases; unmatched bases: 6. In DNA form, the CDR3 reads TGCAGCGCCAGGGGGACATTCACTGAAGCTTTCTTT. The encoded protein is CSARGTFTEAFF.

This clonotype was counted many times. The V gene is TRBV6-1, the J gene TRBJ1-5; 9 bases agree with TRBD1. V shed 6 bases, J shed 7 bases, and the junction held 13 bases outside the gene matches. Per the germline V gene, CDR1 is MNHNS and CDR2 is SASEGT. The CDR3 loop spans 16 amino acids. The CDR3: CASRSQGATGTQPQHF. In DNA, the CDR3 is TGTGCCAGCAGGTCACAGGGGGCCACGGGCACGCAGCCCCAGCATTTT.